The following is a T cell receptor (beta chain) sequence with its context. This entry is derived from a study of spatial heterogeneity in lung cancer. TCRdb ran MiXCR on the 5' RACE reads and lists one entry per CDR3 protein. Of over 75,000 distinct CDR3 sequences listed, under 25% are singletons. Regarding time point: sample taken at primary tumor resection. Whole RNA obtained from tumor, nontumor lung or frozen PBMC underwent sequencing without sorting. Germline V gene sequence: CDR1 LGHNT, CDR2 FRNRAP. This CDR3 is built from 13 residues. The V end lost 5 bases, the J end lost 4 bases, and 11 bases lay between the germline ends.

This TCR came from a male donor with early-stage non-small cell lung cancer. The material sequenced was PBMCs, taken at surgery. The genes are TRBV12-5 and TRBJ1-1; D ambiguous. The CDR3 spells CASGPSGVTEAFF. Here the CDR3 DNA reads TGTGCTAGTGGTCCGAGCGGGGTCACTGAAGCTTTCTTT.